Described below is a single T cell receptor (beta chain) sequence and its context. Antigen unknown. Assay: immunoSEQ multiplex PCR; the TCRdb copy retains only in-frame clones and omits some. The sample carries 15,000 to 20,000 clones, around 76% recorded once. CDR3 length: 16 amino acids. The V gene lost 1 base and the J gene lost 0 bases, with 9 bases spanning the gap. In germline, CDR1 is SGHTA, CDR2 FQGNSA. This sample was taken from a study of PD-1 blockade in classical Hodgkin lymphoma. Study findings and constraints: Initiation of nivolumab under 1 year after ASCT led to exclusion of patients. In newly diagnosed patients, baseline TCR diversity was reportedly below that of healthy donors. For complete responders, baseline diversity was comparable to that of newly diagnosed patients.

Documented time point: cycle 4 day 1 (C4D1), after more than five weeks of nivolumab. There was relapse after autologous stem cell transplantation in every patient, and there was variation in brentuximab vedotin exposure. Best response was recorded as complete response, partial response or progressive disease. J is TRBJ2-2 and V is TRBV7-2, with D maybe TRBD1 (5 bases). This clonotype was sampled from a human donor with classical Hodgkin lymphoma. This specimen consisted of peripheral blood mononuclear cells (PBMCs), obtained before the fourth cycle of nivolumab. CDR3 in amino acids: CASSLGGPANTGELFF. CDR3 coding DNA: TGTGCCAGCAGCTTAGGGGGCCCAGCGAACACCGGGGAGCTGTTTTTT.